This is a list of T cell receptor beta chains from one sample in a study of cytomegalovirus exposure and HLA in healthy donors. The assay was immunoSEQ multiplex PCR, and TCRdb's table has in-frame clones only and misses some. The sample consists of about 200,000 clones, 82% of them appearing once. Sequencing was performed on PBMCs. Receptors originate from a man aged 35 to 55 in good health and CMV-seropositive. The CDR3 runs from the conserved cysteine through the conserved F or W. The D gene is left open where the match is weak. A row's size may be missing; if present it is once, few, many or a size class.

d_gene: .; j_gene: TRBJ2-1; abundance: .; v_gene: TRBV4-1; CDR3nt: TGCGCCAGCAGCCAAGTCCTTGCGGGATCGATCTACAATGAGCAGTTCTTC; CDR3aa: CASSQVLAGSIYNEQFF
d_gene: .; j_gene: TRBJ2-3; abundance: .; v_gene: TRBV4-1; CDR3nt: TGCGCCAGCAGCCAAGAGGGACATCGGTTAGATACGCAGTATTTT; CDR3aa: CASSQEGHRLDTQYF
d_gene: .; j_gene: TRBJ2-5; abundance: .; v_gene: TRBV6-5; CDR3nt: TGTGCCAGCAGGCCAAATTACGGGGAGACCCAGTACTTC; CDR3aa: CASRPNYGETQYF
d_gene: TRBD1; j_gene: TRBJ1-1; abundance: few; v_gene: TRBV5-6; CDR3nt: TGTGCCAGCAGCTTGGGGTCAGGGGGGAACACTGAAGCTTTCTTT; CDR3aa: CASSLGSGGNTEAFF
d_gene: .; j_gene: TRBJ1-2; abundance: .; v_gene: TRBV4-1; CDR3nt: TGCGCCAGCAGCCTAGTTGGAGGGGATGGCTACACCTTC; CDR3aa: CASSLVGGDGYTF
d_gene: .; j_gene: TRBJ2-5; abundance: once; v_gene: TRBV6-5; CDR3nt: TGTGCCAGCACCCCCTGGCATCAGTCCGGGGCCCAGTACTTC; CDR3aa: CASTPWHQSGAQYF
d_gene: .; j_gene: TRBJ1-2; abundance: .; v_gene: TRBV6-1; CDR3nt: TGTGCCAGCAGTGTGGCAGGGTGGGATGGCTACACCTTC; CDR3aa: CASSVAGWDGYTF
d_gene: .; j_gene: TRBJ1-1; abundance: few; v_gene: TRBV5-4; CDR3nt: TGTGCCAGCAGCTTCGAAGGGGTTATGAACACTGAAGCTTTCTTT; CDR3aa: CASSFEGVMNTEAFF
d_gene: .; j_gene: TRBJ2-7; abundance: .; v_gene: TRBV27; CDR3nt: TGTGCCAGCAGTTTAGCTGGCCCGGGCTCCTACGAGCAGTACTTC; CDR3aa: CASSLAGPGSYEQYF
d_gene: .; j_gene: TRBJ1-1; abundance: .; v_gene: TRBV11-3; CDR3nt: TGTGCCAGCAGCCTCCTCACTAACACTGAAGCTTTCTTT; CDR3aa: CASSLLTNTEAFF
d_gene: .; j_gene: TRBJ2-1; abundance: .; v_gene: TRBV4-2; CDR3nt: TGTGCCAGCAGCCAAGAAGTACGGGTGGGGGCCGGGAAGAATGAGCAGTTCTTC; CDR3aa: CASSQEVRVGAGKNEQFF
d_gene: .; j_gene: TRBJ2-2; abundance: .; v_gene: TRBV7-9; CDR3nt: TGTGCCAGCAGCTCCTACAGGGAAGGCATCGGGGAGCTGTTTTTT; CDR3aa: CASSSYREGIGELFF
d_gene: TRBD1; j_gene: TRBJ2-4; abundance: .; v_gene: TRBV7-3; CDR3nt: TGTGCCAGCAGCCCGCAGGGGGTGGCCAAAAACATTCAGTACTTC; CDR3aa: CASSPQGVAKNIQYF
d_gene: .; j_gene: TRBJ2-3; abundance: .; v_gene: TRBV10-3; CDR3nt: TGTGCCATCAGGCGGGATTCCACAGATACGCAGTATTTT; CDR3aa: CAIRRDSTDTQYF
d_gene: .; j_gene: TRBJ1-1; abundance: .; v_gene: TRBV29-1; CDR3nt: TGCAGCGTTGTATTACAGGCGATGAACATTGAAGCTTTCTTT; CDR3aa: CSVVLQAMNIEAFF
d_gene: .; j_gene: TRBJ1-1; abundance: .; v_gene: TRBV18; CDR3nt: TGTGCCAGCTCACGAGTGGCAGGGAGGGACACTGAAGCTTTCTTT; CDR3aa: CASSRVAGRDTEAFF
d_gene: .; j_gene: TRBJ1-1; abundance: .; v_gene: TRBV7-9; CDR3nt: TGTGCCAGCACCCCGGGACAAAAGAACACTGAAGCTTTCTTT; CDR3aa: CASTPGQKNTEAFF
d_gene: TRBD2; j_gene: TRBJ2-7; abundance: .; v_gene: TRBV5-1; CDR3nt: TGCGCCAGCAGCTTGAGAACTAGCGGGACATACGAGCAGTACTTC; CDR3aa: CASSLRTSGTYEQYF
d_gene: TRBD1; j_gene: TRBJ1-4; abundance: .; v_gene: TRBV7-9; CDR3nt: TGTGCCAGCAGCATTAGACAGGGTGAAAAACTGTTTTTT; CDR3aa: CASSIRQGEKLFF
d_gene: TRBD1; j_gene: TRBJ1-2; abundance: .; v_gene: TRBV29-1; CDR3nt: TGCAGCGTGATGGGACAGAGCCTATGGAGCTACACCTTC; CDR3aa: CSVMGQSLWSYTF
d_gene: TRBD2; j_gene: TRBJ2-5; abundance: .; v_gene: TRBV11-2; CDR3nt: TGTGCCAGCAGCTTAGCGGGAGCGGGAGATGGGGAGACCCAGTACTTC; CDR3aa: CASSLAGAGDGETQYF
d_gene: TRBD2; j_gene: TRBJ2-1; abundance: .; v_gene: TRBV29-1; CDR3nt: TGCAGCGTTGAAGATCCCGGCCTAGCGGGCTACAATGAGCAGTTCTTC; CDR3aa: CSVEDPGLAGYNEQFF
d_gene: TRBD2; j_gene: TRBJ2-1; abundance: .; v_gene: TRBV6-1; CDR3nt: TGTGCCAGCAGTGAGGGGGCTAGCGGGAGGGATGAGCAGTTCTTC; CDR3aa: CASSEGASGRDEQFF